The next 10 T cell receptor beta chains were all read from a single sample in a study of identifying expanded T cells in peripheral blood. Using immunoSEQ multiplex PCR, the repertoire was profiled, and TCRdb retains in-frame clones only, with some absent. The top ten clones hold roughly 4.1% of a sample with approximately 92,000 clones, around 84% of them seen once. Sequencing input: blood. These receptors all stem from a person aged 18-70 years in good health.

The rearrangement joins TRBV6-1 to TRBJ2-7; TRBD1 matches 7 bases. J gave up 3 bases and V 6 bases, and 11 bases lay outside the gene matches. Germline loops: CDR1 MNHNS, CDR2 SASEGT. The CDR3 runs to 15 residues. CDR3 sequence (DNA): TGTGCCAGCAGCTCGTTATACAGGGGAAGCTACGAGCAGTACTTC. Amino acid sequence: CASSSLYRGSYEQYF.

The chain combines TRBV4-3 with TRBJ2-3; 8 positions agree with TRBD1. Germline trimming cut 6 bases from V and 5 bases from J; bases unmatched to any gene: 7. Germline V lookup: CDR1 LGHNA, CDR2 YSLEER. CDR3 length: 14 amino acids. This CDR3 is CASSDRGLGDTQYF. CDR3 DNA: TGCGCCAGCAGTGACAGGGGTTTAGGAGATACGCAGTATTTT.

This sequence joins TRBV5-1 and TRBJ1-1, with D possibly being TRBD1 (6 bases). Between the trimmed V and J ends, which lost 7 bases and 4 bases, there was a span of 17 bases. Germline assignment: CDR1 SGHRS and CDR2 YFSETQ. CDR3 length: 14 amino acids. In DNA form, the CDR3 reads TGCGCCAGCGCCATACAGGGAACGGGCACTGAAGCTTTCTTT. Encoded protein: CASAIQGTGTEAFF.

The DNA for the CDR3 is TGTGCCAGCAGTGAAGCGTGGGACAGGGACCACGAGCAGTACTTC. Translation gives CASSEAWDRDHEQYF. V usage is TRBV6-1 and J usage is TRBJ2-7; 9 bases align to TRBD1. J was trimmed by 5 bases and V by 0 bases; bases with no gene match: 5. Germline CDR1 MNHNS, CDR2 SASEGT. This CDR3 contains 15 residues.

The genes are TRBV14 and TRBJ2-7; D is uncertain. The V end was cut by 1 base, the J end by 7 bases, with 8 bases between. Germline CDR1 is SGHDN and CDR2 is FVKESK. This CDR3 has 12 amino acids. The CDR3 spells CASSQVTAEQYF. The CDR3 bases are TGTGCCAGCAGCCAAGTTACGGCGGAGCAGTACTTC.

J is TRBJ1-4 and V is TRBV7-2; D not resolved. CDR1 is SGHTA, CDR2 FQGNSA, per germline. The V gene lost 4 bases and the J gene lost 8 bases, with 26 bases spanning the gap. The CDR3 runs 18 residues. As DNA, the CDR3 is TGTGCCAGCAGCTCGAACAGAGAATCGGGCTACTTAGGGGAAAAACTGTTTTTT. It codes for CASSSNRESGYLGEKLFF.

The chain employs TRBV19 and TRBJ1-2, with 8 bases fitting TRBD1. CDR3 length equals 15 residues. Trimming cost V 7 bases and J 0 bases; bases outside gene matches: 7. Looked up from germline, CDR1 is LNHDA and CDR2 is SQIVND (reference sequence). The CDR3 DNA sequence: TGTGCCAGTACGACAGGGGACTCCGCTAACTATGGCTACACCTTC. Amino acid sequence: CASTTGDSANYGYTF.

This clone was seen only a few times. V gene TRBV7-2 combines with J gene TRBJ2-7; a possible D gene is TRBD2 (6 bases). Trimming left V 5 bases short and J 0 bases short, with 17 bases between. The germline V gene has CDR1 SGHTA and CDR2 FQGNSA. The CDR3 extends over 16 amino acids. The CDR3 reads CASSLGTWESSYEQYF. The DNA of the CDR3 is TGTGCCAGCAGCCTCGGGACTTGGGAGAGCTCCTACGAGCAGTACTTC.

The gene calls are TRBV4-1 and TRBJ1-2; 11 bases map to TRBD1. Germline-derived CDR1 and CDR2 are MGHRA and YSYEKL. This CDR3 is built from 15 residues. The ends lost 1 base at V and 5 bases at J; junction bases unmatched: 3. DNA of the CDR3: TGCGCCAGCAGCCAAGGAGGGACAGGGGGTTATGGCTACACCTTC. Translating it yields CASSQGGTGGYGYTF.

The chain employs TRBV30 and TRBJ1-1; 7 nucleotides agree with TRBD1. Germline assignment: CDR1 GTSNPN and CDR2 SVGIG (reference sequence). The CDR3 length is 14 residues. With V trimmed by 5 bases and J by 2 bases, 8 bases remained unmatched. CDR3 sequence: CAWCYRGVNTEAFF. CDR3 in DNA: TGTGCCTGGTGCTACAGGGGAGTTAACACTGAAGCTTTCTTT.